These 2 T cell receptor beta chains share one sample of origin, sequenced in a study of OX40 agonist ivuxolimab in advanced cancers. The repertoire was sequenced with immunoSEQ multiplex PCR; TCRdb's copy has only in-frame clones and lacks some. The data show 52,000 or so clones, less than 85% seen once. The input for sequencing was CD4+ or CD8+ T cells sorted from blood, taken in a trial of the OX40 agonist ivuxolimab. The source is an adult with an advanced solid tumor such as melanoma, head and neck, liver or kidney cancer.

The V call is TRBV7-2, the J call TRBJ2-7; D uncertain. Trimming took 0 bases from V and 9 from J, leaving 12 bases between them. Germline CDR1 is SGHTA and CDR2 is FQGNSA. The CDR3 covers 13 residues. DNA for the CDR3: TGTGCCAGCAGCTTAGCGTTGGTAGCACCGCAGTACTTC. The encoded protein is CASSLALVAPQYF.

This chain connects TRBV27 to TRBJ2-7; TRBD2 agrees at 8 bases. Losses at the gene ends were 3 bases for V and 5 bases for J; bases not matched to a gene: 6. CDR1 is MNHEY, CDR2 SMNVEV, per germline (reference sequence). The CDR3 runs 14 residues. The CDR3 bases are TGTGCCAGCAGTTTTGGGCGGGAGGCAAACGAGCAGTACTTC. This sequence encodes CASSFGREANEQYF.